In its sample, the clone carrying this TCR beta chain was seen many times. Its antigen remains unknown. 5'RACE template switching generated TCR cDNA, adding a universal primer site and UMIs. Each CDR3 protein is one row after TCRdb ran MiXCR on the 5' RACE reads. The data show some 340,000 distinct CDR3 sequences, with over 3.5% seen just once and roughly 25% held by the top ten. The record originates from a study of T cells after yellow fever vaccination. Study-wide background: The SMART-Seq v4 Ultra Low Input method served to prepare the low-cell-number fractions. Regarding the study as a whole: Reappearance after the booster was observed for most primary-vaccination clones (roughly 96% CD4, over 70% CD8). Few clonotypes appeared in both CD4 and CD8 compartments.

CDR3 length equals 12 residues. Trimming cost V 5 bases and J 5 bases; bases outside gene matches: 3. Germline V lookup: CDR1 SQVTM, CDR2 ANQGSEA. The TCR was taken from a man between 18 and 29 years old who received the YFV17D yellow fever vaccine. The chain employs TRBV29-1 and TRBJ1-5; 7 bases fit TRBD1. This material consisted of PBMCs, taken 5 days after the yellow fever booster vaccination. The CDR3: CSVRTGDQPQHF. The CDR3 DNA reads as TGCAGCGTTCGCACAGGGGATCAGCCCCAGCATTTT.